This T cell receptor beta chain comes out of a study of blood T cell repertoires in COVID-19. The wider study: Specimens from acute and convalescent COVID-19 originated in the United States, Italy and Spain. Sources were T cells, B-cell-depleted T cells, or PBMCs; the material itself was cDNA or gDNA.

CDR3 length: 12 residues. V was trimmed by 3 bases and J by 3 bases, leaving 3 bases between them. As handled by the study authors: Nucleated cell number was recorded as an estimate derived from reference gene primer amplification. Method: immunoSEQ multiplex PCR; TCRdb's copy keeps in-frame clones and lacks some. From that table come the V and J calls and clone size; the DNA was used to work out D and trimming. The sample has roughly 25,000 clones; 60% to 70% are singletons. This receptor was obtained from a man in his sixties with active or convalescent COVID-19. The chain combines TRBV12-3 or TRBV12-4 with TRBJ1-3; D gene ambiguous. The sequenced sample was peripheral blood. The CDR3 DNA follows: TGTGCCAGCAGTTTGTATGGAAACACCATATATTTT. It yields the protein CASSLYGNTIYF.